This T cell receptor beta chain was captured by sequencing in a study of T cells in Graves' hyperthyroidism and ophthalmopathy. RNA transcripts gave rise to amplified TCR beta CDR3 regions. RT-PCR in the first round (using the HTBI primer set) targeted the TCR CDR3. One entry per CDR3 protein results from TCRdb running MiXCR on the multiplex PCR reads. Of hundreds of thousands of distinct CDR3 sequences listed, around 13% were seen once; the top ten hold under 15%. Source material for PBMCs was about 10 ml fresh peripheral blood. J lost 4 bases, V lost 3 bases, and 11 bases had no gene match. The CDR3 runs 18 residues.

The chain couples TRBV12-3 or TRBV12-4 to TRBJ2-6; 8 positions match TRBD1. Source material: blood. The TCR comes from a woman aged 45-65 years with Graves' ophthalmopathy. The CDR3 here is CASSFIDDRGTGANVLTF. CDR3 bases: TGTGCCAGCAGTTTTATTGACGACAGGGGAACCGGGGCCAACGTCCTGACTTTC.